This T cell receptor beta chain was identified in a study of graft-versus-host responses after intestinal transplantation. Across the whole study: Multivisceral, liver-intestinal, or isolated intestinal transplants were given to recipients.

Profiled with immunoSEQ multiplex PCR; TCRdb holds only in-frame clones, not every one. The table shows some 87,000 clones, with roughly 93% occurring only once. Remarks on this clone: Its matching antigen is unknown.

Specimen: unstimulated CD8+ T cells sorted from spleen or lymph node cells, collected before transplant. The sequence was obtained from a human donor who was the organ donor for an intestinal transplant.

The CDR3 region has the DNA TGTGCCAGCAGCCTGCAAGGACAGCCGGACGAGCAGTACTTC. The encoded protein is CASSLQGQPDEQYF. The rearrangement joins TRBV7-3 to TRBJ2-7, with TRBD1 as a possible D gene (6 bases). The germline V gene has CDR1 SGHTA and CDR2 FQGTGA. The CDR3 runs 14 residues. Trimming shortened V by 5 bases and J by 5 bases, and 16 bases separated the two germline ends. Full variable domain (remainder filled in from reference TRBV7-3 and TRBJ2-7): GAGVSQTPSNKVTEKGKYVELRCDPISGHTALYWYRQSLGQGPEFLIYFQGTGAADDSGLPNDRFFAVRPEGSVSTLKIQRTERGDSAVYLCASSLQGQPDEQYFGPGTRLTVT.